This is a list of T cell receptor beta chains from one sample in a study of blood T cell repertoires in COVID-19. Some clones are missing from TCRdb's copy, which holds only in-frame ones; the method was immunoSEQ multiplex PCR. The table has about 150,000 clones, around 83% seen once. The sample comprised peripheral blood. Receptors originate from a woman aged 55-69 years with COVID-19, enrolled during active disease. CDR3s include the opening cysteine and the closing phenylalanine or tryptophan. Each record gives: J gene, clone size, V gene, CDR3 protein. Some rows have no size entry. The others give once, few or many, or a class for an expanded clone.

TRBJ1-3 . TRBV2 CASSESPDSHSGNTIYF
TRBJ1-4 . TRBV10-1 CASSESSGNEKLFF
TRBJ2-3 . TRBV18 CASSPILATDTQYF
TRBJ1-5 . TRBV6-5 CASSYQAGPLLQPQHF
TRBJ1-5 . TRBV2 CASILYSNQPQHF
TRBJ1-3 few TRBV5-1 CASSLQGSLNSGNTIYF
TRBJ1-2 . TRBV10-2 CASIGQGGYGYTF
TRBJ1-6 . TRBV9 CASSVKGGEGSPLHF
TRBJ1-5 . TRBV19 CASSWGEGQPQHF
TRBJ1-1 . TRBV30 CAWSPRENTEAFF
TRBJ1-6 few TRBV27 CASSTSPAVPRGNSPLHF
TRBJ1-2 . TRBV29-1 CSVGTGTGLGYTF
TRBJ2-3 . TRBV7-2 CASSVGSNRADTQYF
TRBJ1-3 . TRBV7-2 CASSLGPTVRNTIYF
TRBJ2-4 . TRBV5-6 CASSTGVTKNIQYF
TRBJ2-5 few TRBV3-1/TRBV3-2 CASSQGLAPQETQYF
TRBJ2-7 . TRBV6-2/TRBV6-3 CASSTRSGTFLYEQYF
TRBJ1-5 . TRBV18 CASSLQGSDANQPQHF
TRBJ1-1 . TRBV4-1 CASSQDRGIPWAEAFF
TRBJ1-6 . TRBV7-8 CASSLFSRGENGGYNSPLHF
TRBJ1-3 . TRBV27 CASSSDRAPRNTIYF
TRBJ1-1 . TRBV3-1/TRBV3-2 CASSQAGGTEAFF
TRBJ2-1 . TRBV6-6 CASSTLAGLYNEQFF
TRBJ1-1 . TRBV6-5 CASGGRVVTEAFF
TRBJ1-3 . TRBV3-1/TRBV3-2 CASSQDETAISGNTIYF
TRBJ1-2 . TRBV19 CASTTQGGWNGYTF
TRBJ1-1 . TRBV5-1 CASSLESQEWDTEAFF
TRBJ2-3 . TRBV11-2 CASSLEGTGGTDTQYF
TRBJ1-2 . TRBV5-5 CASSRLGEYGYTF
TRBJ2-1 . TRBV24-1 CATSVGGGGLYNEQFF